The entry below gives a single TCR beta chain sequence along with its context. Its antigen remains unidentified. These data are taken from a study of T cell repertoires in cytomegalovirus infection. Overall study: The study used recently identified HLA-C-restricted and well-studied HLA-B-restricted CMV epitopes.

A single record per CDR3 protein comes from TCRdb applying MiXCR to the reads. The sample contains approximately 74,000 distinct CDR3 sequences, around 40% of which appear only once. Regarding the study as a whole: The study found HLA-C-restricted CMV-specific TCR beta clonotypes dominating the ex vivo response. Carriage of CMV together with the relevant HLA was identifiable through cumulative public TCR beta family frequency.

This CDR3 comprises 16 residues. Germline V gives CDR1 SGHVS, CDR2 FQNEAQ. V was pared by 2 bases and J by 3 bases, with 9 bases of the junction left unmatched. V gene TRBV7-8 combines with J gene TRBJ1-1; 7 bases match TRBD1. The sequencing here drew on CD8+ T cells from cultured PBMCs, taken from culture after CMV antigen stimulation. This TCR was recovered from a human donor in good health (CMV status not recorded). Some clones in this sample may be carry-over from other donors' samples. CDR3 nucleotides: TGTGCCAGCAGCTTATGGTCGAGACAGGGTCACACTGAAGCTTTCTTT. Protein product: CASSLWSRQGHTEAFF. Filled out from reference TRBV7-8 and TRBJ1-1, the complete variable domain reads GAGVSQSPRYKVAKRGQDVALRCDPISGHVSLFWYQQALGQGPEFLTYFQNEAQLDKSGLPSDRFFAERPEGSVSTLKIQRTQQEDSAVYLCASSLWSRQGHTEAFFGQGTRLTVV.